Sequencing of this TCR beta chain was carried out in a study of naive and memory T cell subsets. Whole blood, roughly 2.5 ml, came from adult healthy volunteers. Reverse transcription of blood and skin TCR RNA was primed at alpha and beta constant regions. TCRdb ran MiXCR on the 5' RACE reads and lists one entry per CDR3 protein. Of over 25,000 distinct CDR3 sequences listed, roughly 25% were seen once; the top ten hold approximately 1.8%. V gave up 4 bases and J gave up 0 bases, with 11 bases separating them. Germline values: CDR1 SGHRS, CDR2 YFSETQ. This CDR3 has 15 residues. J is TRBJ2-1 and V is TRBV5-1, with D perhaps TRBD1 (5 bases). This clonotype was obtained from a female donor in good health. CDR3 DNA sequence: TGCGCCAGCAGCAGGGGCACCGGCTCCTACAATGAGCAGTTCTTC. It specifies CASSRGTGSYNEQFF.